These T cell receptor beta chains were read from a single sample in a study of T cell changes during pregnancy in multiple sclerosis. Profiled with immunoSEQ multiplex PCR; TCRdb holds only in-frame clones, not every one. The sample consists of 30,000 to 45,000 clones, 92% of them appearing once. The sample was CD4+ T cells from peripheral blood mononuclear cells, taken after pregnancy. The receptor source for this set is a female donor in good health, enrolled as a control in a pregnancy study. The conserved cysteine and the conserved F or W are not part of the CDR3 here. Each record gives: J gene, V gene, CDR3 protein.

TRBJ1-1 TRBV21-1 ASSRDRGLNTEAF
TRBJ2-1 TRBV7-2 ASSRRRGDSSYNEQF
TRBJ1-5 TRBV30 AWTLDSNQPQH
TRBJ1-1 TRBV5-1 ASSRTRHTEAF
TRBJ1-1 TRBV7-2 ASSLGQGEIGAF
TRBJ2-3 TRBV7-6 ASSLAASGRVTDTQY
TRBJ2-4 TRBV9 ASSAQGGETDSLAKNIQY
TRBJ1-1 TRBV21-1 ASSNNTHFTGSEAF
TRBJ2-7 TRBV6-1 ASREAGTGYEQY
TRBJ2-7 TRBV14 ASSQPKTGTKSGEQY
TRBJ2-1 TRBV7-7 ASSAGTGNNEQF
TRBJ1-2 TRBV7-2 ASSASLLANYGYT
TRBJ2-4 TRBV27 ASSSWAGNNIQY
TRBJ2-7 TRBV7-2 ASSQTTSGPYEQY
TRBJ1-1 TRBV30 AWNQVNRRGTEAF
TRBJ2-1 TRBV6-1 ASSGETSGVYNEQF
TRBJ2-1 TRBV7-8 ASISSSGRNEQF
TRBJ1-1 TRBV11-3 ASSSTGGKTEAF
TRBJ2-1 TRBV27 ASSGLGALSYNEQF
TRBJ2-5 TRBV19 ASSWTGRETQY
TRBJ1-1 TRBV5-1 ASSLAPGMNTEAF
TRBJ2-1 TRBV7-9 ASSLGGQAQSNEQF
TRBJ1-1 TRBV5-4 ASSPPPQGLGTEAF
TRBJ2-7 TRBV27 ASSSRTSGIPHEQY
TRBJ2-3 TRBV6-6 ASSYSEVTDTQY
TRBJ2-5 TRBV5-6 ASSPGQIKLAQY
TRBJ2-3 TRBV15 ATTVLRGIGTDTQY
TRBJ2-1 TRBV7-2 ASSPAGLGAGEQF
TRBJ2-7 TRBV5-6 ASSLDRDSQGY
TRBJ1-3 TRBV7-2 ASSYVTSGNTIY
TRBJ1-4 TRBV6-1 ASSEEGLANEKLF
TRBJ2-2 TRBV18 ASSPQGTVINTGELF
TRBJ2-3 TRBV18 ASSPLGLGGTDTQY
TRBJ2-7 TRBV19 ASSIGTPVVYEQY
TRBJ2-7 TRBV6-5 AGSSGTGGYEQY
TRBJ2-1 TRBV2 ASTPRDRRF
TRBJ2-3 TRBV6-6 ASSYPTGFGTDTQY
TRBJ2-2 TRBV5-1 ASSLDGGGATGELF
TRBJ2-5 TRBV7-2 ASSSRTGVETQY
TRBJ2-3 TRBV19 ASSIALAPLPDTQY
TRBJ1-6 TRBV5-4 ASSPGQGLSYNSPLH
TRBJ2-7 TRBV29-1 SVRGTGTGSHEQY
TRBJ1-1 TRBV7-2 ASSFSRSGAF
TRBJ1-3 TRBV5-6 ASSPRGNGNTIY
TRBJ1-5 TRBV4-3 ASSQTGFGNQPQH
TRBJ2-7 TRBV27 ASGRTGGSYEQY
TRBJ2-6 TRBV11-3 ASSYRDRGLSGANVLT
TRBJ2-1 TRBV9 ASSRRSGRANEQF
TRBJ2-7 TRBV19 ASSIKRTSGKVYEQY
TRBJ2-3 TRBV10-3 AISGTSGSSNTQY
TRBJ1-1 TRBV14 ASSPDRGTLNTEAF